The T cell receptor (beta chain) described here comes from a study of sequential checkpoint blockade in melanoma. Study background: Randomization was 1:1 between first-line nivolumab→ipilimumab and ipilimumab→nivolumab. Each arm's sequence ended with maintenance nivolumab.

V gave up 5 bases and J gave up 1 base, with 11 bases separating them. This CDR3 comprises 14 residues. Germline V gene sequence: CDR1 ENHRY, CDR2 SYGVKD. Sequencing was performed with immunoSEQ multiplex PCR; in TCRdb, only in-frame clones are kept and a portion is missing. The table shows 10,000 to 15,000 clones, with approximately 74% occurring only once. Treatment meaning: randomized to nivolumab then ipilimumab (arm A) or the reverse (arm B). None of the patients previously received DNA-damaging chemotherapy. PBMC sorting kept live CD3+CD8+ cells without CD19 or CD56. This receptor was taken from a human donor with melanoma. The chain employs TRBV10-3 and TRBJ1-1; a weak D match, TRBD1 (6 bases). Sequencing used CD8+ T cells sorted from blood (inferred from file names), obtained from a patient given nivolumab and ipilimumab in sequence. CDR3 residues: CAISSLGANTEAFF. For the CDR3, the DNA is TGTGCCATCAGTTCCCTGGGGGCGAACACTGAAGCTTTCTTT.